The clone carrying this TCR beta chain has a handful of counts. Its antigen is not identified. This sample stems from a study of beta chain features in type 1 diabetes. The study's findings and limits: Cells that show high TCR expression could be over-represented by cDNA sequencing.

The length of the CDR3 is 14 residues. Trimming removed 6 bases at V and 6 bases at J, with 18 bases between. Germline CDR1 is LNHDA and CDR2 is SQIVND (reference sequence). cDNA synthesis used the whole RNA isolate, giving expressed TCRB sequences. The table came from immunoSEQ multiplex PCR; TCRdb's copy has only in-frame clones and leaves some out. In the table there are 200,000 to 250,000 clones, roughly 9.6% of which are singletons. V gene TRBV19 combines with J gene TRBJ2-7; tentatively, D is TRBD1 (6 bases). The source material was naive CD4+ T cells from blood. This TCR came from a woman younger than 30 in good health. CDR3 loop: CASSLNRDSSEQYF. CDR3 nucleotides: TGTGCCAGTAGCCTTAACAGGGATAGTAGCGAGCAGTACTTC.